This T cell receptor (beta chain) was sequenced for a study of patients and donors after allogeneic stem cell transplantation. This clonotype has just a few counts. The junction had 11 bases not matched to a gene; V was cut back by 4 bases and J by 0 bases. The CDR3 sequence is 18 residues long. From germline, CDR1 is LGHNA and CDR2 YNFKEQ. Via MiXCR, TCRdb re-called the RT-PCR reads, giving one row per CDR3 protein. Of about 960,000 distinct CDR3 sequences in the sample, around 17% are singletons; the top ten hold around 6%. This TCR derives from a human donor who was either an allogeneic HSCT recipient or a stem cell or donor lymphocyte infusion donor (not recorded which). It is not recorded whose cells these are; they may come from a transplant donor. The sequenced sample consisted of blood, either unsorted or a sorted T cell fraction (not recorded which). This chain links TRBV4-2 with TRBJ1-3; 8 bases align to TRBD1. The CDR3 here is CASSPRGQGLSSGNTIYF. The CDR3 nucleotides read TGTGCCAGCAGCCCCCGCGGACAGGGTCTTTCCTCTGGAAACACCATATATTTT.